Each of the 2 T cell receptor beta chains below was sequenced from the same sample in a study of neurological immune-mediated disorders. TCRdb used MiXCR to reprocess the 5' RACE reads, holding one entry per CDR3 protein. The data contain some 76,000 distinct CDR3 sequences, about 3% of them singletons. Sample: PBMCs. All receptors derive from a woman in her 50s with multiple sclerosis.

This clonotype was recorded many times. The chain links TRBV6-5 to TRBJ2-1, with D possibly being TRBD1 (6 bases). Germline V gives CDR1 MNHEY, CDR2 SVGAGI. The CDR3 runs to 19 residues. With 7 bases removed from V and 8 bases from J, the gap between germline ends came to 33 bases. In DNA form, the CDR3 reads TGTGCCAGCACGGGGAGAACAGGGTCTCTCAGTACATCATTAGATGAGCAGTTCTTC. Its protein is CASTGRTGSLSTSLDEQFF.

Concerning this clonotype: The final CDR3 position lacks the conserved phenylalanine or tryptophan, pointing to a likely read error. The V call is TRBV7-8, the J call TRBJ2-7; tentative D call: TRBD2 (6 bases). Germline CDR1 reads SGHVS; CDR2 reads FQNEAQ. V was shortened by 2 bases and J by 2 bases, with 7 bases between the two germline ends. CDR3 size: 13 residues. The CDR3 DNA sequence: TGTGCCAGCAGCTTACTAGCGCCCTACGAGCAGTACAAC. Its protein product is CASSLLAPYEQYN.